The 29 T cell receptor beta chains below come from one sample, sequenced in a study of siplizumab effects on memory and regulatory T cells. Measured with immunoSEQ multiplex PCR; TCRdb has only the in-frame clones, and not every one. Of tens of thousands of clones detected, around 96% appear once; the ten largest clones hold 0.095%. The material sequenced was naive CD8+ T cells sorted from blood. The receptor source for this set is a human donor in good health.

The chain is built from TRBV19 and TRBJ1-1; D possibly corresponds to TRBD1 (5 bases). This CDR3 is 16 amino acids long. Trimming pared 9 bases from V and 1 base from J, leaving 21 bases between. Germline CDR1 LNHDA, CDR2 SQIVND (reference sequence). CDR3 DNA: TGTGCCAGCCGTGGGGGGGATTCTGTCCCGAACACTGAAGCTTTCTTT. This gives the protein CASRGGDSVPNTEAFF.

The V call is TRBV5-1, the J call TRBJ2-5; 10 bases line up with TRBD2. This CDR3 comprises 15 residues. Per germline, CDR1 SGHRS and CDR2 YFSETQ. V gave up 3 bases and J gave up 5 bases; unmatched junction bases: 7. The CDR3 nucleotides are TGCGCCAGCAGCTGGGGTAGCGGGGGGATGGAGACCCAGTACTTC. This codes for CASSWGSGGMETQYF.

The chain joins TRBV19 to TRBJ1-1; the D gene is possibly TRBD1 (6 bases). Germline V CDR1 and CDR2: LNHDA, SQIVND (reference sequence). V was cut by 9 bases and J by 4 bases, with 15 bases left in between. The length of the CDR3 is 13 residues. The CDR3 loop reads CASPTGLSTEAFF. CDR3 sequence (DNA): TGTGCCAGCCCTACAGGGTTGAGCACTGAAGCTTTCTTT.

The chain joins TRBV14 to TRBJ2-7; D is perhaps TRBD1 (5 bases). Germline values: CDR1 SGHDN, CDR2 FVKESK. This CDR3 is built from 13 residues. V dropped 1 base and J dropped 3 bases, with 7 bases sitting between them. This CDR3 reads CASSQGQGYEQYF. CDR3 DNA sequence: TGTGCCAGCAGCCAAGGGCAGGGCTACGAGCAGTACTTC.

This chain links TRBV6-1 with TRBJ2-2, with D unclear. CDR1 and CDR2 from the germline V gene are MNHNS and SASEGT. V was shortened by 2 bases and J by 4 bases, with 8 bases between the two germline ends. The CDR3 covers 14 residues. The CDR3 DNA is TGTGCCAGCAGTGAAAGTTCGGGCACCGGGGAGCTGTTTTTT. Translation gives CASSESSGTGELFF.

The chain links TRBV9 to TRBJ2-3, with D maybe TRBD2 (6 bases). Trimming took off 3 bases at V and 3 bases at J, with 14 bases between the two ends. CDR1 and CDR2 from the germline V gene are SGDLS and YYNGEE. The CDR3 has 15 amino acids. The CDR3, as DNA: TGTGCCAGCAGCGGCGGGACTCTCCTTACAGATACGCAGTATTTT. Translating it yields CASSGGTLLTDTQYF.

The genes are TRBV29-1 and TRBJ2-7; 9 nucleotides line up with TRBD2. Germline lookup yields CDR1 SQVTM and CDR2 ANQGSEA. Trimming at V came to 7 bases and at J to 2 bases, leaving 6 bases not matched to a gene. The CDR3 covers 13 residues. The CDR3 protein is CSGGGGGAYEQYF. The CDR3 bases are TGCAGCGGCGGGGGCGGGGGGGCCTACGAGCAGTACTTC.

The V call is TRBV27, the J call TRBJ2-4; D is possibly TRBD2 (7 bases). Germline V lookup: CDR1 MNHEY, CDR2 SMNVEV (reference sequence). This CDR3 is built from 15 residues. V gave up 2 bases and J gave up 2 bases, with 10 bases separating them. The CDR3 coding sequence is TGTGCCAGCAGTTTAGCGGGGGCGCCCAAAAACATTCAGTACTTC. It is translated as CASSLAGAPKNIQYF.

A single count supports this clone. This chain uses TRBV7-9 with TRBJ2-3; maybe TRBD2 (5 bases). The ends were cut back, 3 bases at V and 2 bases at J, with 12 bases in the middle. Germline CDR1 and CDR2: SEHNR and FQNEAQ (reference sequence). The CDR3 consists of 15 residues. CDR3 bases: TGTGCCAGCAGCTTCCCGGCGGAGGTCACAGATACGCAGTATTTT. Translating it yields CASSFPAEVTDTQYF.

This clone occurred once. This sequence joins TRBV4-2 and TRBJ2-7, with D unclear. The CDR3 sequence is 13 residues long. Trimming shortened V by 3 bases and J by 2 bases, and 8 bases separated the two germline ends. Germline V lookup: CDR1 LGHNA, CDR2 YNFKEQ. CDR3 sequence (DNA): TGTGCCAGCAGCCAGGGTCTCGCCTACGAGCAGTACTTC. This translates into CASSQGLAYEQYF.

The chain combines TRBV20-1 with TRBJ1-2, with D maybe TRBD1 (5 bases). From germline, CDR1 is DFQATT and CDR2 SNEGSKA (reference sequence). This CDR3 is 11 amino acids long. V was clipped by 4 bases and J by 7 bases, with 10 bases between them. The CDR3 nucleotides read TGCAGTGCTACAGGGTTAGGTGGCTACACCTTC. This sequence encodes CSATGLGGYTF.

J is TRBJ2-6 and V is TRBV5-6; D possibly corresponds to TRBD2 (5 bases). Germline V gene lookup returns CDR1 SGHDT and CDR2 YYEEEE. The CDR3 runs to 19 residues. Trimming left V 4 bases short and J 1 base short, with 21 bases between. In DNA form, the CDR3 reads TGTGCCAGCAGCGCCTACGGAGGTGATCCTCCTTCTGGGGCCAACGTCCTGACTTTC. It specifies CASSAYGGDPPSGANVLTF.

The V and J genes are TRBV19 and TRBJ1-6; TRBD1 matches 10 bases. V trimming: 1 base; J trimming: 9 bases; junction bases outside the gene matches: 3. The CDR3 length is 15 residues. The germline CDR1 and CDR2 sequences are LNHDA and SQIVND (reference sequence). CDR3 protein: CASSIGDRGRSPLHF. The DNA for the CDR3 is TGTGCCAGTAGTATAGGGGACAGGGGACGTTCACCCCTCCACTTT.

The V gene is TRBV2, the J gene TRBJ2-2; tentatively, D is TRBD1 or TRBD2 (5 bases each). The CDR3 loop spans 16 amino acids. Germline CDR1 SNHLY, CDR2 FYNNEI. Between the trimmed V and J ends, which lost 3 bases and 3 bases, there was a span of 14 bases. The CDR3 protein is CASSDMGVGDTGELFF. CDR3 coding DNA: TGTGCCAGCAGTGATATGGGGGTAGGGGACACCGGGGAGCTGTTTTTT.

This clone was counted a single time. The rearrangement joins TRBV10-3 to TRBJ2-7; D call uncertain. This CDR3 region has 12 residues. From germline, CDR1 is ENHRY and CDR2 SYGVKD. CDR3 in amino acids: CATSADSYEQYF. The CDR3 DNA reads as TGTGCAACGTCAGCCGACTCCTACGAGCAGTACTTC.

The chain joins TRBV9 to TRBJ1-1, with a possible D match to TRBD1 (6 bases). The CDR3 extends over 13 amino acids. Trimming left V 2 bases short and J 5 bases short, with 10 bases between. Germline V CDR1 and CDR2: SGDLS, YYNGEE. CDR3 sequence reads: CASSVGGRTEAFF. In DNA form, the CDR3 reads TGTGCCAGCAGCGTGGGGGGCAGGACTGAAGCTTTCTTT.

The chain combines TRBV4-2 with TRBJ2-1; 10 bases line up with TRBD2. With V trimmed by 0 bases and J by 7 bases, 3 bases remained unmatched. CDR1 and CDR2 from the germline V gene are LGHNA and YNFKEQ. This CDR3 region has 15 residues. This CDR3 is CASSQEGGLANEQFF. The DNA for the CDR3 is TGTGCCAGCAGCCAAGAGGGGGGACTAGCGAATGAGCAGTTCTTC.

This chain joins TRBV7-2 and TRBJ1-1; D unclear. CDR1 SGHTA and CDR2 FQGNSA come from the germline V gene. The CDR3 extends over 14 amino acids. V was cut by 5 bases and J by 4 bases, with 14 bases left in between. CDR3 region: CASSPAAAGTEAFF. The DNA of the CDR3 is TGTGCCAGCAGCCCTGCAGCAGCCGGCACTGAAGCTTTCTTT.

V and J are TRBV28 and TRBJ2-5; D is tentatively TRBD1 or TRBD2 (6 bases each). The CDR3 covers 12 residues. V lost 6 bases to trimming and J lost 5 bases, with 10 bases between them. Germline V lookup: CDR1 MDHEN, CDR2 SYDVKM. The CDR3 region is CASRRGGETQYF. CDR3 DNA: TGTGCCAGCAGGAGAGGGGGGGAGACCCAGTACTTC.

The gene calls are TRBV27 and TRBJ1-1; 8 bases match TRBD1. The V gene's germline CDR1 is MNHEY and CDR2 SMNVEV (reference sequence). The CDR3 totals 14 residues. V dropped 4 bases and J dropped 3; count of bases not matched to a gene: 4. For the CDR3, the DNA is TGTGCCAGCAGTTGGACAGGGTTTGACACTGAAGCTTTCTTT. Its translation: CASSWTGFDTEAFF.

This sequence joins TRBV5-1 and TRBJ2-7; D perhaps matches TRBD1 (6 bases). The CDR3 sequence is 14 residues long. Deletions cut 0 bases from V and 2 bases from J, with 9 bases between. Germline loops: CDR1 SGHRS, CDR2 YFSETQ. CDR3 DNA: TGCGCCAGCAGCTTGGTTCAGGGGCCCTACGAGCAGTACTTC. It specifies CASSLVQGPYEQYF.

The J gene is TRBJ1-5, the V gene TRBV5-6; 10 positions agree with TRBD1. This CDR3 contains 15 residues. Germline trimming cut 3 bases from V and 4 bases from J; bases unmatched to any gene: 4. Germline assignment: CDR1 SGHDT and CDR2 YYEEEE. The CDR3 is CASSWGTGVNQPQHF. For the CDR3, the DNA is TGTGCCAGCAGCTGGGGGACAGGGGTGAATCAGCCCCAGCATTTT.

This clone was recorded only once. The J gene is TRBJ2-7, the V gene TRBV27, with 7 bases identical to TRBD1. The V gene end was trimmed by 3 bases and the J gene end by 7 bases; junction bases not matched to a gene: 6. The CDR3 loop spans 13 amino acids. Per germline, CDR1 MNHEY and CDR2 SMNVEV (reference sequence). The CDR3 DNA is TGTGCCAGCAGTTTGGACAGGTTGGGGGAGCAGTACTTC. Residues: CASSLDRLGEQYF.

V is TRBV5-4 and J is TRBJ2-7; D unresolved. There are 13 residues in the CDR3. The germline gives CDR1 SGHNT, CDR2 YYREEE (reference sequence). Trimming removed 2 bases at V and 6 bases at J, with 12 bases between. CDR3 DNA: TGTGCCAGCAGCTTTTCGCCGGGCGGCGAGCAGTACTTC. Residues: CASSFSPGGEQYF.

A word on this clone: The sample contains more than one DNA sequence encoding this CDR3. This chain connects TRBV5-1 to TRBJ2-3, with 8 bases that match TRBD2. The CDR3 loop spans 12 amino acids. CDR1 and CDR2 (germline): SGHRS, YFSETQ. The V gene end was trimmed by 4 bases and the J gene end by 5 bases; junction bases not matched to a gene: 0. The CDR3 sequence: CASSLAGDTQYF. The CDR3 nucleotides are TGCGCCAGCAGCCTAGCGGGAGATACGCAGTATTTT.

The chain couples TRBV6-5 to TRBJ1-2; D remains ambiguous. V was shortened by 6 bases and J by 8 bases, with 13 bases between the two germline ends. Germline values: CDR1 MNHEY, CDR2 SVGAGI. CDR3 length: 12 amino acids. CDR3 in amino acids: CASSLDRSGYTF. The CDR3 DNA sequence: TGTGCCAGCAGCCTGGACCGCTCGGGCTACACCTTC.

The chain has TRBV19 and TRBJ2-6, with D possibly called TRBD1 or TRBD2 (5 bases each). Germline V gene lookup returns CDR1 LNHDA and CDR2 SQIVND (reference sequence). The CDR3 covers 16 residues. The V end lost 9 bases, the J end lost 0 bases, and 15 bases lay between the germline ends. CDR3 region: CASSGAGHSGANVLTF. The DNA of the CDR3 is TGTGCCAGCTCCGGGGCAGGCCACTCTGGGGCCAACGTCCTGACTTTC.

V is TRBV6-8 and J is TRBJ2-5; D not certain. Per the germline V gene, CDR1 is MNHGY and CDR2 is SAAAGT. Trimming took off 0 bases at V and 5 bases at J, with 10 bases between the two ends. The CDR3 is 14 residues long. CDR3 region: CASSYSTGRETQYF. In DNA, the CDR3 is TGTGCCAGCAGTTACTCGACCGGGCGGGAGACCCAGTACTTC.

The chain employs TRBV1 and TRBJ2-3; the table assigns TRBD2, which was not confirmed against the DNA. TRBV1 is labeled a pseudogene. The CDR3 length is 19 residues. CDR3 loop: CTSSQDIPLAGGFADTQYF. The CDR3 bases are TGCACCAGCAGCCAAGATATCCCCCTAGCGGGGGGGTTCGCAGATACGCAGTATTTT.